This TCR beta chain was recorded in a study of blood T cell repertoires in COVID-19. Overall study: Whether acute or convalescent, the COVID-19 samples came from the United States, Italy and Spain. PBMCs, B-cell-depleted T cells, or T cells provided the cDNA or gDNA that made up the material.

Only in-frame clones appear in the TCRdb table, and some are missing; sequencing was by immunoSEQ multiplex PCR. The sample holds around 200,000 clones, 89% seen once. Individuals drawn from some 25 US areas were roughly 18 to 95 years old. Clinical history as reported by participants underpinned cohort assignment. Germline trimming cut 5 bases from V and 1 base from J; bases unmatched to any gene: 9. CDR3 length: 16 residues. Germline CDR1 and CDR2: SNHLY and FYNNEI. This TCR derives from a woman aged 40 to 50 with acute COVID-19. Sequencing was done on a sample of PBMCs or T cells enriched from blood (not recorded which). This chain uses TRBV2 with TRBJ2-7; 9 positions agree with TRBD1. The CDR3 sequence: CASSPPGGTGSYEQYF. CDR3 bases: TGTGCCAGCAGTCCCCCAGGAGGGACAGGGTCCTACGAGCAGTACTTC.